Described below is a single T cell receptor (beta chain) sequence and its context. Its target is unknown. A sort by CD45RO/CCR7/CD25/CD127/CD95/CD27 yielded CD4+ naive, central memory, regulatory and stem cell-like memory cells. The data originate from a study of beta chain features in type 1 diabetes. Whole-study findings and limits: The study found moderately but significantly shorter TCRB CDR3s in all four CD4+ subsets of Type 1 diabetes patients.

Investigators reverse transcribed all isolated RNA, so they sequenced expressed TCRB transcripts. The table came from immunoSEQ multiplex PCR; TCRdb's copy has only in-frame clones and leaves some out. In the table there are 300,000 or so clones, approximately 13% of which are singletons. The sequence was collected from a woman between 18 and 30 years old with type 1 diabetes. Specimen: naive CD4+ T cells from blood.

CDR3: CASSLIGTDTQYF. DNA for the CDR3: TGTGCCAGCAGCTTAATCGGCACAGATACGCAGTATTTT. This chain links TRBV7-3 with TRBJ2-3; D is unresolved. V was shortened by 1 base and J by 1 base, with 3 bases between the two germline ends. This CDR3 spans 13 amino acids. Germline V gene data show CDR1 as SGHTA and CDR2 as FQGTGA.